One and the same sample provided the 31 T cell receptor beta chains below, sequenced in a study of cytomegalovirus exposure and HLA in healthy donors. The primer mix had 60 Vbeta and 13 Jbeta primers. TCRdb's table, derived via immunoSEQ multiplex PCR, lists solely in-frame clones and lacks some. The sample contains about 190,000 clones, over 80% of which appear only once. Sequenced material: PBMCs. These receptor sequences come from a woman between 50 and 59 years old in good health and CMV-seropositive.

The count of this clone is one. This rearrangement joins TRBV7-2 to TRBJ2-5; TRBD1 aligns across 7 bases. The CDR3 length is 15 residues. V was pared by 0 bases and J by 5 bases, with 6 bases of the junction left unmatched. CDR1 and CDR2 from the germline V gene are SGHTA and FQGNSA. Here the CDR3 reads CASSLAGGALETQYF. CDR3 DNA: TGTGCCAGCAGCTTAGCAGGGGGCGCGCTGGAGACCCAGTACTTC.

The chain is built from TRBV5-4 and TRBJ2-1, with 7 bases identical to TRBD2. The V segment lost 4 bases and the J segment 7 bases; nucleotides outside the gene matches: 11. Germline V gives CDR1 SGHNT, CDR2 YYREEE (reference sequence). This CDR3 spans 15 amino acids. CDR3 in amino acids: CASSAGGTIGNEQFF. The DNA for the CDR3 is TGTGCCAGCAGCGCGGGTGGGACTATAGGGAATGAGCAGTTCTTC.

The rearrangement uses TRBV7-6 and TRBJ2-3, with D possibly being TRBD2 (5 bases). The germline V and J ends were trimmed by 5 bases and 4 bases, with 16 bases remaining between them. The CDR3 spans 15 residues. Germline CDR1 SGHVS, CDR2 FNYEAQ. The CDR3 here is CASSPTRAVSDTQYF. The CDR3 bases are TGTGCCAGCAGCCCCACGAGGGCGGTGTCAGATACGCAGTATTTT.

The V and J genes are TRBV9 and TRBJ2-7; TRBD2 agrees at 8 bases. After removal of 2 bases from V and 4 bases from J, the junction contained 8 bases not matched to a gene. The CDR3 has 15 residues. The V gene's germline CDR1 is SGDLS and CDR2 YYNGEE. CDR3 DNA sequence: TGTGCCAGCAGCGTCCCTCGGGGGGGAAATTACGAGCAGTACTTC. Translating gives CASSVPRGGNYEQYF.

This clone was seen only a few times. The rearrangement joins TRBV2 to TRBJ1-6, with 11 bases that match TRBD1. From germline, CDR1 is SNHLY and CDR2 FYNNEI. The trim removed 7 bases at V and 9 bases at J, leaving 5 bases unmatched. The CDR3 contains 14 residues. The chain's CDR3 is CASNSGTGGSPLHF. As DNA, the CDR3 is TGTGCCAGCAACTCCGGGACAGGGGGTTCACCCCTCCACTTT.

This chain links TRBV5-6 with TRBJ1-1, with 8 bases lining up with TRBD1. The CDR3 covers 15 residues. In germline, CDR1 is SGHDT, CDR2 YYEEEE. J lost 5 bases, V lost 9 bases, and 15 bases had no gene match. CDR3 nucleotide sequence: TGTGCCACCAGGACAGGGCAGGGGGGTCGGACTGAAGCTTTCTTT. Encoded protein: CATRTGQGGRTEAFF.

CDR3 DNA: TGTGCCAGCAGCGGAGGCGGGGGGCTCGACTATGGCTACACCTTC. It codes for CASSGGGGLDYGYTF. The chain combines TRBV7-6 with TRBJ1-2; tentative D call: TRBD1 (6 bases). This CDR3 comprises 15 residues. The germline CDR1 and CDR2 sequences are SGHVS and FNYEAQ. V was pared by 5 bases and J by 3 bases, with 16 bases between.

The CDR3 protein is CASSAGPGARDSPLHF. DNA of the CDR3: TGTGCCAGCAGCGCGGGGCCGGGAGCGCGGGATTCACCCCTCCACTTT. The chain recombines TRBV9 with TRBJ1-6; D perhaps matches TRBD1 (5 bases). The length of the CDR3 is 16 residues. Germline V lookup: CDR1 SGDLS, CDR2 YYNGEE. V lost 3 bases and J 8 bases, leaving 18 bases between the germline ends.

This chain connects TRBV11-2 to TRBJ1-3; weak D call: TRBD1 (5 bases). Germline values: CDR1 SGHAT, CDR2 FQNNGV. V was clipped by 4 bases and J by 2 bases, with 12 bases between them. CDR3 length: 15 amino acids. CDR3 sequence: CASSSTPQAGNTIYF. CDR3 sequence (DNA): TGTGCCAGCAGCTCCACACCACAGGCTGGAAACACCATATATTTT. The full variable domain, completed using reference TRBV11-2 and TRBJ1-3, is EAGVAQSPRYKIIEKRQSVAFWCNPISGHATLYWYQQILGQGPKLLIQFQNNGVVDDSQLPKDRFSAERLKGVDSTLKIQPAKLEDSAVYLCASSSTPQAGNTIYFGEGSWLTVV.

The rearrangement links TRBV6-1 to TRBJ1-5, with D tentatively TRBD1 (6 bases). CDR1 MNHNS and CDR2 SASEGT come from the germline V gene. This CDR3 contains 14 residues. Trimming left V 5 bases short and J 7 bases short, with 15 bases between. CDR3 nucleotides: TGTGCCAGCAGTTCGAGAAGGGGGGGACAGCCCCAGCATTTT. It is translated as CASSSRRGGQPQHF.

CDR3 nucleotides: TGTGCCAGTAGTCCGCAGACAACGAACTATGGCTACACCTTC. Protein product: CASSPQTTNYGYTF. This chain connects TRBV19 to TRBJ1-2; D unclear. Germline CDR1 reads LNHDA; CDR2 reads SQIVND (reference sequence). The CDR3 extends over 14 amino acids. Trimming removed 5 bases at V and 2 bases at J, with 12 bases between.

This chain connects TRBV5-1 to TRBJ2-1; the match to TRBD2 covers 12 bases. V was pared by 2 bases and J by 4 bases, with 1 base of the junction left unmatched. CDR3 size: 15 residues. Germline V gene sequence: CDR1 SGHRS, CDR2 YFSETQ. Here the CDR3 reads CASSFGTSGYNEQFF. CDR3 sequence (DNA): TGCGCCAGCAGCTTCGGGACTAGCGGGTACAATGAGCAGTTCTTC.

The rearrangement uses TRBV30 and TRBJ2-5; unclear D gene. The V gene lost 4 bases and the J gene lost 2 bases, with 8 bases spanning the gap. CDR3 length: 12 residues. Germline CDR1 GTSNPN, CDR2 SVGIG (reference sequence). The CDR3 is CAWNQKQETQYF. CDR3 in DNA: TGTGCCTGGAATCAGAAACAAGAGACCCAGTACTTC.

The sample holds a few counts of this clone. V is TRBV4-1 and J is TRBJ1-5; 7 bases fit TRBD1. CDR1 is MGHRA, CDR2 YSYEKL, per germline. V lost 0 bases, J lost 3 bases, and 2 bases stayed unmatched. The CDR3 contains 15 residues. CDR3 DNA: TGCGCCAGCAGCCAAGAAGGGGGCAACAATCAGCCCCAGCATTTT. Protein sequence: CASSQEGGNNQPQHF.

This clone showed up just a few times. The chain links TRBV7-3 to TRBJ2-1; D unresolved. The germline V gene encodes CDR1 SGHTA and CDR2 FQGTGA. V dropped 4 bases and J dropped 8 bases, with 15 bases sitting between them. This CDR3 is 14 amino acids long. The CDR3, as DNA: TGTGCCAGCAGCTACCAGCCCTCGGGTGATGAGCAGTTCTTC. Its translation is CASSYQPSGDEQFF.

Notes on this clone: Germline is not matched at one junction end, which may reflect a read error. The gene calls are TRBV19 and TRBJ2-4; TRBD1 matches at 8 bases. Germline V gene sequence: CDR1 LNHDA, CDR2 SQIVND (reference sequence). There are 12 residues in the CDR3. CDR3 residues: CASSIKDRVVHF. CDR3 nucleotide sequence: TGTGCCAGTAGTATAAAGGACAGGGTGGTACACTTC.

This chain connects TRBV9 to TRBJ1-1; tentative D call: TRBD1 (5 bases). The CDR3 has 17 amino acids. CDR1 and CDR2 (germline): SGDLS, YYNGEE. V was clipped by 1 base and J by 0 bases, with 16 bases between them. CDR3 residues: CASSVSGGMSLNTEAFF. CDR3 in DNA: TGTGCCAGCAGCGTATCCGGGGGAATGAGTTTGAACACTGAAGCTTTCTTT.

Of note for this clone: The sample carries other DNA sequences with the same CDR3. V and J are TRBV7-6 and TRBJ1-1, with D possibly TRBD1 on 5 matching bases. Trimming took 4 bases from V and 1 from J, leaving 7 bases between them. Germline lookup yields CDR1 SGHVS and CDR2 FNYEAQ. The CDR3 sequence is 13 residues long. CDR3 DNA: TGTGCCAGCAGCTCACAGGAGAACACTGAAGCTTTCTTT. It codes for CASSSQENTEAFF.

J is TRBJ2-2 and V is TRBV4-1, with TRBD2 matching over 11 bases. CDR3 length equals 16 residues. Losses at the gene ends were 1 base for V and 6 bases for J; bases not matched to a gene: 4. Germline loops: CDR1 MGHRA, CDR2 YSYEKL. The DNA for the CDR3 is TGCGCCAGCAGCCAAGTAGCGGGGGGGCCCTCCGGGGAGCTGTTTTTT. Amino acid sequence: CASSQVAGGPSGELFF.

V gene TRBV5-4 combines with J gene TRBJ2-7; D gene uncertain. CDR3 length equals 14 residues. V lost 1 base and J 2 bases, leaving 10 bases between the germline ends. CDR1 SGHNT and CDR2 YYREEE come from the germline V gene (reference sequence). The CDR3 coding sequence is TGTGCCAGCAGCTTGTATGGCGGAGCCTACGAGCAGTACTTC. This sequence encodes CASSLYGGAYEQYF.

The chain employs TRBV5-4 and TRBJ2-2; a possible D gene is TRBD1 (6 bases). This CDR3 has 16 amino acids. Germline CDR1 SGHNT, CDR2 YYREEE (reference sequence). Trimming removed 0 bases at V and 5 bases at J, with 14 bases between. The CDR3 nucleotides read TGTGCCAGCAGCTTGGTGGGGGCGCCGAGGACCGGGGAGCTGTTTTTT. Translating it yields CASSLVGAPRTGELFF.

The J gene is TRBJ1-2, the V gene TRBV5-1; the D gene is possibly TRBD1 (5 bases). Looked up from germline, CDR1 is SGHRS and CDR2 is YFSETQ. The germline V and J ends were trimmed by 1 base and 6 bases, with 10 bases remaining between them. The CDR3 extends over 13 amino acids. The DNA of the CDR3 is TGCGCCAGCAGCTTGAGGTCGGACAATGGCTACACCTTC. Its protein is CASSLRSDNGYTF.

In this sample, this clone turned up a few times. The J gene is TRBJ1-1, the V gene TRBV28; D is possibly TRBD1 (5 bases). Trimming removed 6 bases from V and 1 base from J, with 12 bases in between. Germline assignment: CDR1 MDHEN and CDR2 SYDVKM. The CDR3 is made up of 14 amino acids. The CDR3 is CASSPGGANTEAFF. The CDR3 nucleotides read TGTGCCAGCAGCCCGGGCGGGGCGAACACTGAAGCTTTCTTT.

This clone was seen just once. The rearrangement joins TRBV7-2 to TRBJ1-4; 8 positions agree with TRBD1. This CDR3 region has 17 residues. The ends lost 1 base at V and 2 bases at J; junction bases unmatched: 6. Germline-derived CDR1 and CDR2 are SGHTA and FQGNSA. CDR3 sequence (DNA): TGTGCCAGCAGCTTAGGGGGCAGGGGGCTCACTAATGAAAAACTGTTTTTT. Amino acid sequence: CASSLGGRGLTNEKLFF.

On this clone: This sample includes further DNA sequences coding for the same CDR3. This chain joins TRBV9 and TRBJ1-1; 11 bases match TRBD1. Germline loops: CDR1 SGDLS, CDR2 YYNGEE. This CDR3 has 16 residues. The V segment lost 8 bases and the J segment 4 bases; nucleotides outside the gene matches: 13. CDR3 sequence (DNA): TGTGCCAGTAGCTCTGGGGACAGGGGGAGTCCCACTGAAGCTTTCTTT. Protein sequence: CASSSGDRGSPTEAFF.

The rearrangement links TRBV19 to TRBJ2-7; no firm D call. In germline, CDR1 is LNHDA, CDR2 SQIVND (reference sequence). Trimming cost V 5 bases and J 2 bases, with 13 bases left between them. The CDR3 loop spans 14 amino acids. The CDR3 DNA sequence: TGTGCCAGTAGTCGGAGAGGCGGAACCTACGAGCAGTACTTC. Its translation: CASSRRGGTYEQYF.

The rearrangement links TRBV28 to TRBJ2-4; 12 nucleotides align to TRBD2. This CDR3 comprises 20 residues. The germline V gene encodes CDR1 MDHEN and CDR2 SYDVKM. V trimming: 6 bases; J trimming: 0 bases; junction bases outside the gene matches: 15. CDR3 DNA: TGTGCCAGCAGCTCCAATAAGGGGACTAGCGGGTCCCTAGCCAAAAACATTCAGTACTTC. Its protein is CASSSNKGTSGSLAKNIQYF.

The V and J genes are TRBV5-1 and TRBJ1-6, with D perhaps TRBD1 (6 bases). Germline values: CDR1 SGHRS, CDR2 YFSETQ. The CDR3 is 15 residues long. V lost 2 bases, J lost 2 bases, and 8 bases lay in between. The CDR3 loop reads CASSFSGAYNSPLHF. CDR3 nucleotide sequence: TGCGCCAGCAGCTTCTCAGGGGCCTATAATTCACCCCTCCACTTT.

The gene calls are TRBV4-1 and TRBJ2-1; 9 bases fit TRBD1. Germline V gene data show CDR1 as MGHRA and CDR2 as YSYEKL. V lost 5 bases, J lost 9 bases, and 11 bases stayed unmatched. The CDR3 is 15 amino acids. This CDR3 reads CASSYPGQGRGEQFF. DNA of the CDR3: TGCGCCAGCAGCTATCCGGGACAGGGAAGGGGTGAGCAGTTCTTC.

CDR3 in DNA: TGCGCCAGCAGCCCAACCCTTAGAGAGACCCAGTACTTC. It codes for CASSPTLRETQYF. The chain joins TRBV5-1 to TRBJ2-5; D remains ambiguous. This CDR3 region has 13 residues. V lost 4 bases and J lost 4, with 11 bases in between. Germline V gene data show CDR1 as SGHRS and CDR2 as YFSETQ.

This clone showed up just once. This rearrangement joins TRBV14 to TRBJ1-3, with D maybe TRBD1 (5 bases). Germline CDR1 reads SGHDN; CDR2 reads FVKESK. The ends were cut back, 0 bases at V and 5 bases at J, with 11 bases in the middle. The CDR3 runs 15 residues. Written as DNA, the CDR3 is TGTGCCAGCAGCCAAGATATGACAGTGAGAAACACCATATATTTT. It specifies CASSQDMTVRNTIYF.